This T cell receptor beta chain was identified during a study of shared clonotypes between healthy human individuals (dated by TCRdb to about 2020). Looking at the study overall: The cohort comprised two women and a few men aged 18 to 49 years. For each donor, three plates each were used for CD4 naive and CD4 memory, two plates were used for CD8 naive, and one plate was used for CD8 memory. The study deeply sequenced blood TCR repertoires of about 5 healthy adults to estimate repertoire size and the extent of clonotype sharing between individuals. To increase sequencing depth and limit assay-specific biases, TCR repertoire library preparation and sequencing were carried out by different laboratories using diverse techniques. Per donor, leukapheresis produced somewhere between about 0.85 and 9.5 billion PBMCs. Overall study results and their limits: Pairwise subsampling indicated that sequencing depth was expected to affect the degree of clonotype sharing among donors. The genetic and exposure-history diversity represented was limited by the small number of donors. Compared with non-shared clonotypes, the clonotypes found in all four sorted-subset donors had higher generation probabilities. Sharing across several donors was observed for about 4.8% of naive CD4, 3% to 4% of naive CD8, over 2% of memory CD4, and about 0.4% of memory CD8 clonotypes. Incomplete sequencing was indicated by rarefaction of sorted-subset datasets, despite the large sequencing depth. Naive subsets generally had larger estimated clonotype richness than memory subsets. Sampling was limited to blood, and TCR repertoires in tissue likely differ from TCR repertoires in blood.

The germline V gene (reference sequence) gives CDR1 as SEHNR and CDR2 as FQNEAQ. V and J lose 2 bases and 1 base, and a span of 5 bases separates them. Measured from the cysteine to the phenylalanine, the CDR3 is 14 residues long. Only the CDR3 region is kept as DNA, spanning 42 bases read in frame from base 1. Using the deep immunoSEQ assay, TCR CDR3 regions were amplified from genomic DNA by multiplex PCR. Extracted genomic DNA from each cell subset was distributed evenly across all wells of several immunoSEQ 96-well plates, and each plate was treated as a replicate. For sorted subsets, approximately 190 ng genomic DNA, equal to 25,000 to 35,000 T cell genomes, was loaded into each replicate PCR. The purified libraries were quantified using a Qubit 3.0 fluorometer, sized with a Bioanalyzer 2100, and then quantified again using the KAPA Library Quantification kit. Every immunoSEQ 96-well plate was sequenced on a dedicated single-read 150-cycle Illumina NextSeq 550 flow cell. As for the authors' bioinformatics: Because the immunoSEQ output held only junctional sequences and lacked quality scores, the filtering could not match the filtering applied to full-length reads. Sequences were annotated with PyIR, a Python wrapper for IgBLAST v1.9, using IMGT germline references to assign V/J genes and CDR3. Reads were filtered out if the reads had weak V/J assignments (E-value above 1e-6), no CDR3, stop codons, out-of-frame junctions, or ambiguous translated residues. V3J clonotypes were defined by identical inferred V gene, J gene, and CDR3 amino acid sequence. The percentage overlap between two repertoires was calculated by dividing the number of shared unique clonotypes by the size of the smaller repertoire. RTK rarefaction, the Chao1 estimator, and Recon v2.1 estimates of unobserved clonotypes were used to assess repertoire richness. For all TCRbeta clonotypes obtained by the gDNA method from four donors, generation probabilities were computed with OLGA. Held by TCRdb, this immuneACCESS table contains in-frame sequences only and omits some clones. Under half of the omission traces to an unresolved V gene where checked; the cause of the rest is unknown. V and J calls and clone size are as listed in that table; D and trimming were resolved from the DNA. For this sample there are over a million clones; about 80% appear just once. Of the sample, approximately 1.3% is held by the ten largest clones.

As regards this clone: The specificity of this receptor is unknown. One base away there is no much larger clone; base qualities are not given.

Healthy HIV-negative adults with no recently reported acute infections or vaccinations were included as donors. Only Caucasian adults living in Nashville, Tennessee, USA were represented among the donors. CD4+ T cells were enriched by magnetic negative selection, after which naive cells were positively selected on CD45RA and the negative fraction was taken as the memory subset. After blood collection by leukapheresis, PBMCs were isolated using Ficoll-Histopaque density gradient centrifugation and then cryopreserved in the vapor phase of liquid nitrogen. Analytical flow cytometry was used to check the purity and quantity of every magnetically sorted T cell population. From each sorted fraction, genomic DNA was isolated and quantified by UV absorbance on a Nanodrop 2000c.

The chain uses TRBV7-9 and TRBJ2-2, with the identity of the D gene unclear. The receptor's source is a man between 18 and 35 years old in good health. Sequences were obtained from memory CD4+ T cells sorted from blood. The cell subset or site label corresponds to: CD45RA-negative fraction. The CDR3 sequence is CASSLSQNTGELFF. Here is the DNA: TGTGCCAGCAGCTTATCACAGAACACCGGGGAGCTGTTTTTT.